Shown below are 21 T cell receptor beta chains from a single sample sequenced in a study of OX40 agonist ivuxolimab in advanced cancers. Sequencing used immunoSEQ multiplex PCR; TCRdb keeps in-frame clones, though not all of them. The sample yields fewer than 55,000 clones, less than 90% seen once. The sample consisted of CD4+ or CD8+ T cells sorted from blood, taken in a trial of the OX40 agonist ivuxolimab. These receptors were obtained from an adult with an advanced solid tumor such as melanoma, head and neck, liver or kidney cancer.

This rearrangement joins TRBV14 to TRBJ2-1; no reliable D call. CDR1 and CDR2 (germline): SGHDN, FVKESK. The CDR3 is made up of 11 amino acids. Trimming shortened V by 5 bases and J by 4 bases, and 3 bases separated the two germline ends. The CDR3, as DNA: TGTGCCAGCAGCGAGTACAATGAGCAGTTCTTC. Its translation: CASSEYNEQFF. Together with reference TRBV14 and TRBJ2-1, the CDR3 gives the full variable domain: EAGVTQFPSHSVIEKGQTVTLRCDPISGHDNLYWYRRVMGKEIKFLLHFVKESKQDESGMPNNRFLAERTGGTYSTLKVQPAELEDSGVYFCASSEYNEQFFGPGTRLTVL.

The chain combines TRBV10-1 with TRBJ2-1; no definite D call. The CDR3 has 13 amino acids. Trimming took off 8 bases at V and 4 bases at J, with 12 bases between the two ends. In germline, CDR1 is WNHNN, CDR2 SYGVQD (reference sequence). The CDR3 spells CASRHIIYNEQFF. As DNA, the CDR3 is TGCGCCAGCCGGCATATAATTTACAATGAGCAGTTCTTC.

Regarding this clone: The junction shows a germline mismatch at one end, possibly a read error. Other DNA sequences from this sample encode an identical CDR3 as well. The rearrangement uses TRBV5-1 and TRBJ2-2, with D possibly called TRBD1 or TRBD2 (5 bases each). CDR3 size: 15 residues. In germline, CDR1 is SGHRS, CDR2 YFSETQ. CDR3 amino acids: CASSSGTGNTGELFF. The CDR3 DNA is TGCGCCAGTAGCTCTGGGACGGGCAACACCGGGGAGCTGTTTTTT.

This clone was observed at least ten times. The rearrangement uses TRBV6-1 and TRBJ1-2; D is perhaps TRBD1 (6 bases). CDR3 length equals 13 residues. Trimming shortened V by 5 bases and J by 4 bases, and 11 bases separated the two germline ends. In germline, CDR1 is MNHNS, CDR2 SASEGT. The CDR3 region is CASSLQGGYGYTF. As DNA, the CDR3 is TGTGCCAGCAGTCTACAGGGTGGCTATGGCTACACCTTC.

The chain couples TRBV7-9 to TRBJ2-4; 9 bases are shared with TRBD1. CDR1 and CDR2 (germline): SEHNR, FQNEAQ (reference sequence). This CDR3 contains 17 residues. After removal of 3 bases from V and 6 bases from J, the junction contained 12 bases not matched to a gene. This CDR3 is CASSFTGGGLEGNIQYF. In nucleotides, the CDR3 is TGTGCCAGCAGCTTCACAGGGGGCGGCCTGGAGGGAAACATTCAGTACTTC.

The chain carries TRBV9 and TRBJ1-1; the match to TRBD1 covers 8 bases. This CDR3 has 15 residues. Germline assignment: CDR1 SGDLS and CDR2 YYNGEE. The trim removed 0 bases at V and 4 bases at J, leaving 5 bases unmatched. The CDR3 nucleotides read TGTGCCAGCAGCGTAGTGACAGGGGAATCCACTGAAGCTTTCTTT. It encodes CASSVVTGESTEAFF. Full variable domain (rest looked up from reference TRBV9 and TRBJ1-1): DSGVTQTPKHLITATGQRVTLRCSPRSGDLSVYWYQQSLDQGLQFLIQYYNGEERAKGNILERFSAQQFPDLHSELNLSSLELGDSALYFCASSVVTGESTEAFFGQGTRLTVV.

The V and J genes are TRBV5-1 and TRBJ2-5, with D possibly being TRBD1 (5 bases). The better agreement between TRBJ2-7 and the DNA end casts doubt on the J call. The CDR3 runs 17 residues. Germline V gene lookup returns CDR1 SGHRS and CDR2 YFSETQ. As DNA, the CDR3 is TGCGCCAGCAGCTTGGGGATTACAGGCCCCGTTGGGTACGAGCAGTACTTC. Amino acid sequence: CASSLGITGPVGYEQYF.

This clone was recorded a few times. The rearrangement uses TRBV5-6 and TRBJ1-2; 7 bases are shared with TRBD1. This CDR3 spans 16 amino acids. The germline gives CDR1 SGHDT, CDR2 YYEEEE. After removal of 4 bases from V and 3 bases from J, the junction contained 12 bases not matched to a gene. CDR3 residues: CASSPYPQGGYYGYTF. CDR3 DNA: TGTGCCAGCAGCCCATACCCCCAGGGGGGTTACTATGGCTACACCTTC.

The chain links TRBV7-6 to TRBJ2-7, with 13 nucleotides matching TRBD2. Trimming removed 4 bases from V and 5 bases from J; junction bases left unmatched: 2. This CDR3 has 14 residues. Germline-derived CDR1 and CDR2 are SGHVS and FNYEAQ. CDR3 loop: CASSSGTSGDEQYF. CDR3 nucleotide sequence: TGTGCCAGCAGCTCTGGGACTAGCGGGGACGAGCAGTACTTC.

The chain employs TRBV27 and TRBJ1-2; D gene unclear. The ends were cut back, 5 bases at V and 4 bases at J, with 23 bases in the middle. CDR1 MNHEY and CDR2 SMNVEV come from the germline V gene (reference sequence). This CDR3 contains 17 residues. DNA for the CDR3: TGTGCCAGCAGTCGAACCGGTGGGTTGCCGCTGTTCTATGGCTACACCTTC. It codes for CASSRTGGLPLFYGYTF.

Only a few counts were recorded for this clone. The V call is TRBV14, the J call TRBJ2-1; maybe TRBD1 (6 bases). This CDR3 contains 14 residues. The V end lost 6 bases, the J end lost 0 bases, and 9 bases lay between the germline ends. CDR1 is SGHDN and CDR2 is FVKESK in the germline V gene. CDR3 nucleotide sequence: TGTGCCAGCAGTCCGACAGGCTCCTACAATGAGCAGTTCTTC. Amino acid sequence: CASSPTGSYNEQFF.

DNA of the CDR3: TGTGCCAGCAGTTTGACAGAGAGCTCCTACAATGAGCAGTTCTTC. The encoded protein is CASSLTESSYNEQFF. This chain links TRBV6-1 with TRBJ2-1; D may be TRBD1 (5 bases). The CDR3 length is 15 residues. V lost 5 bases to trimming and J lost 0 bases, with 11 bases between them. Germline CDR1 MNHNS, CDR2 SASEGT.

This chain joins TRBV27 and TRBJ2-1, with unresolved D. Trimming removed 0 bases from V and 2 bases from J, with 14 bases in between. There are 17 residues in the CDR3. Germline lookup yields CDR1 MNHEY and CDR2 SMNVEV (reference sequence). DNA of the CDR3: TGTGCCAGCAGTTTATCTATGCTGGCAGCGACCTACAATGAGCAGTTCTTC. Its protein is CASSLSMLAATYNEQFF.

The chain combines TRBV4-1 with TRBJ1-4; 7 bases agree with TRBD1. The CDR3 runs to 17 residues. The V gene end was trimmed by 4 bases and the J gene end by 0 bases; junction bases not matched to a gene: 8. Germline loops: CDR1 MGHRA, CDR2 YSYEKL. DNA of the CDR3: TGCGCCAGCAGCCCTACGGGACAGATCGCAACTAATGAAAAACTGTTTTTT. It encodes CASSPTGQIATNEKLFF.

J is TRBJ2-7 and V is TRBV27, with D possibly matching TRBD2 (5 bases). The CDR3 runs 15 residues. V was cut by 7 bases and J by 4 bases, with 20 bases left in between. Per the germline V gene, CDR1 is MNHEY and CDR2 is SMNVEV (reference sequence). CDR3 sequence: CASTHSLAGEYEQYF. The DNA for the CDR3 is TGTGCCAGCACCCACAGCTTGGCGGGCGAGTACGAGCAGTACTTC.

The chain has TRBV30 and TRBJ2-3; D unclear. Germline V gene lookup returns CDR1 GTSNPN and CDR2 SVGIG (reference sequence). V was trimmed by 4 bases and J by 2 bases, leaving 7 bases between them. The CDR3 extends over 12 amino acids. The CDR3 coding sequence is TGTGCCTGGACAGCTGTCACAGATACGCAGTATTTT. Its protein is CAWTAVTDTQYF.

This rearrangement joins TRBV5-6 to TRBJ1-5; no firm D call. Germline V CDR1 and CDR2: SGHDT, YYEEEE. The CDR3 totals 14 residues. The V and J ends lost 4 bases and 2 bases respectively, with 10 bases between them. CDR3 amino acids: CASSTASGNQPQHF. CDR3 DNA sequence: TGTGCCAGCAGCACGGCGAGCGGCAATCAGCCCCAGCATTTT.

This clone was recorded once. The V call is TRBV19, the J call TRBJ2-7; TRBD1 is a possible D gene (5 bases). V shed 1 base and J shed 3 bases, with 10 bases lying between them. The CDR3 consists of 14 residues. From germline, CDR1 is LNHDA and CDR2 SQIVND (reference sequence). The CDR3 region is CASSIVPTGYEQYF. CDR3 nucleotide sequence: TGTGCCAGTAGTATAGTACCCACAGGCTACGAGCAGTACTTC.

The chain combines TRBV14 with TRBJ1-2, with D possibly being TRBD1 (6 bases). Germline V lookup: CDR1 SGHDN, CDR2 FVKESK. V lost 2 bases, J lost 7 bases, and 20 bases lay in between. The CDR3 totals 16 residues. For the CDR3, the DNA is TGTGCCAGCAGCCAAAATTCAAACCCGGACAGATTTGGCTACACCTTC. Its translation: CASSQNSNPDRFGYTF.

This chain uses TRBV10-3 with TRBJ2-7; perhaps TRBD2 as D (6 bases). The CDR3 contains 13 residues. V lost 3 bases to trimming and J lost 7 bases, with 13 bases between them. Germline V gene data show CDR1 as ENHRY and CDR2 as SYGVKD. In DNA, the CDR3 is TGTGCCATCAGTGATCCGGGAGTGAGGGAGCAGTACTTC. Protein: CAISDPGVREQYF.

On this clone itself: One end of the junction varies from germline; a read error may be responsible. Distinct nucleotide sequences in the sample also encode this CDR3. The chain employs TRBV5-6 and TRBJ2-7; 13 bases are a match to TRBD2. CDR3 length equals 15 residues. Germline V gives CDR1 SGHDT, CDR2 YYEEEE. The CDR3 sequence is CASSPGLAGYDEQYF. The CDR3 DNA is TGTGCCAGCAGCCCGGGACTAGCGGGGTATGACGAGCAATACTTC.